One sample yielded the 15 T cell receptor beta chains listed below, sequenced in a study of OX40 agonist ivuxolimab in advanced cancers. Profiling relied on immunoSEQ multiplex PCR, and the TCRdb table lists in-frame clones only, not all of them. Among some 50,000 clones listed, approximately 90% were seen once. This material consisted of CD4+ or CD8+ T cells sorted from blood, taken in a trial of the OX40 agonist ivuxolimab. These receptors were collected from an adult with an advanced solid tumor such as melanoma, head and neck, liver or kidney cancer.

In nucleotides, the CDR3 is TGCGCCAGCAGCTTCACCGGGACAGGGCTCGGGCCCGGGGAGCTGTTTTTT. It yields the protein CASSFTGTGLGPGELFF. J is TRBJ2-2 and V is TRBV5-1, with 9 positions matching TRBD1. Germline CDR1 SGHRS, CDR2 YFSETQ. The CDR3 has 17 amino acids. After removal of 2 bases from V and 6 bases from J, the junction contained 11 bases not matched to a gene.

The V call is TRBV5-4, the J call TRBJ2-2; 9 bases agree with TRBD1. The ends lost 4 bases at V and 5 bases at J; junction bases unmatched: 6. CDR3 length: 15 amino acids. Germline V CDR1 and CDR2: SGHNT, YYREEE (reference sequence). CDR3 nucleotides: TGTGCCAGCAGCCCGGACAGGGGAAGTACCGGGGAGCTGTTTTTT. Translating gives CASSPDRGSTGELFF.

V and J are TRBV7-6 and TRBJ2-7; D is possibly TRBD2 (5 bases). Per the germline V gene, CDR1 is SGHVS and CDR2 is FNYEAQ. CDR3 length: 16 amino acids. V lost 1 base to trimming and J lost 0 bases, with 13 bases between them. Here the CDR3 reads CASSLGPRGTSYEQYF. DNA for the CDR3: TGTGCCAGCAGCTTAGGACCCCGGGGAACCTCCTACGAGCAGTACTTC.

The chain recombines TRBV7-2 with TRBJ2-3; no definite D call. Germline V lookup: CDR1 SGHTA, CDR2 FQGNSA. V lost 1 base and J 6 bases, leaving 5 bases between the germline ends. The CDR3 spans 12 residues. CDR3 in amino acids: CASSLVGDTQYF. The DNA for the CDR3 is TGTGCCAGCAGCTTAGTAGGTGATACGCAGTATTTT.

This clone occurred a few times. The genes are TRBV6-6 and TRBJ2-3; the D is unclear. The germline V gene encodes CDR1 MNHNY and CDR2 SVGAGI (reference sequence). CDR3 length: 14 residues. V was shortened by 2 bases and J by 0 bases, with 6 bases between the two germline ends. The CDR3 sequence: CASSYVTSTDTQYF. CDR3 nucleotide sequence: TGTGCCAGCAGTTACGTGACAAGCACAGATACGCAGTATTTT.

The chain uses TRBV7-2 and TRBJ2-5, with unresolved D. Germline CDR1 and CDR2: SGHTA and FQGNSA. The CDR3 runs to 18 residues. V was cut by 1 base and J by 0 bases, with 18 bases left in between. CDR3 sequence (DNA): TGTGCCAGCAGCTTAGGGACCCCATTAGCCGGCTACCAAGAGACCCAGTACTTC. It specifies CASSLGTPLAGYQETQYF.

The chain carries TRBV19 and TRBJ2-2; D might be TRBD1 (5 bases). Germline CDR1 reads LNHDA; CDR2 reads SQIVND (reference sequence). V lost 3 bases and J lost 6, with 8 bases in between. This CDR3 is built from 13 residues. CDR3 protein: CASSIQGPGELFF. CDR3 DNA: TGTGCCAGTAGTATCCAGGGTCCCGGGGAGCTGTTTTTT.

The V call is TRBV27, the J call TRBJ2-1, with 7 bases identical to TRBD1. Germline V gives CDR1 MNHEY, CDR2 SMNVEV (reference sequence). J was trimmed by 0 bases and V by 1 base; bases with no gene match: 6. The CDR3 is 17 residues long. The CDR3 nucleotides read TGTGCCAGCAGTTTATTGAGGACAGGCAGCTCCTACAATGAGCAGTTCTTC. It yields the protein CASSLLRTGSSYNEQFF.

The rearrangement joins TRBV7-2 to TRBJ1-6, with D uncertain. Trimming removed 5 bases from V and 10 bases from J, with 18 bases in between. CDR1 SGHTA and CDR2 FQGNSA come from the germline V gene. The CDR3 is made up of 15 amino acids. CDR3 nucleotide sequence: TGTGCCAGCAGCCCGCTTTCGTCCCGAGGGTCACCCCTCCACTTT. It is translated as CASSPLSSRGSPLHF.

This clone was observed a single time. The chain recombines TRBV4-2 with TRBJ1-6, with D maybe TRBD1 (6 bases). This CDR3 contains 15 residues. V was trimmed by 1 base and J by 5 bases, leaving 9 bases between them. Germline V lookup: CDR1 LGHNA, CDR2 YNFKEQ. The CDR3 spells CASSQADRDNSPLHF. The DNA for the CDR3 is TGTGCCAGCAGCCAAGCGGACAGAGATAATTCACCCCTCCACTTT.

The rearrangement joins TRBV5-1 to TRBJ2-1; TRBD1 might be the D (5 bases). Trimming removed 0 bases from V and 0 bases from J, with 10 bases in between. Germline assignment: CDR1 SGHRS and CDR2 YFSETQ. The CDR3 has 16 amino acids. CDR3 sequence (DNA): TGCGCCAGCAGCTTGGGTGGGGCCAACTCCTACAATGAGCAGTTCTTC. It is translated as CASSLGGANSYNEQFF.

J is TRBJ2-4 and V is TRBV5-8; no clear D gene. Germline values: CDR1 SGHTS, CDR2 YDEGEE. V was pared by 0 bases and J by 0 bases, with 10 bases between. There are 16 residues in the CDR3. The CDR3 protein is CASSLGVPIAKNIQYF. CDR3 DNA: TGTGCCAGCAGCTTGGGAGTACCCATAGCCAAAAACATTCAGTACTTC.

V usage is TRBV4-1 and J usage is TRBJ1-2, with 9 bases lining up with TRBD1. Trimming took 5 bases from V and 2 from J; bases not matched to a gene: 9. CDR3 length: 16 residues. Per germline, CDR1 MGHRA and CDR2 YSYEKL. CDR3 coding DNA: TGCGCCAGCAGCGGAATTGGGACAGGGATGAACTATGGCTACACCTTC. Protein product: CASSGIGTGMNYGYTF.

The rearrangement uses TRBV4-1 and TRBJ2-7, with 12 bases fitting TRBD2. The V and J ends lost 3 bases and 3 bases, in that order; junction bases with no gene match: 6. The CDR3 is 16 amino acids. Per germline, CDR1 MGHRA and CDR2 YSYEKL. CDR3: CASSQSTSGRVYEQYF. The CDR3 bases are TGCGCCAGCAGCCAGTCGACTAGCGGGAGAGTCTACGAGCAGTACTTC.

V and J are TRBV27 and TRBJ1-1; unclear D gene. This CDR3 contains 13 residues. V dropped 6 bases and J dropped 8 bases, with 16 bases sitting between them. Germline CDR1 MNHEY, CDR2 SMNVEV (reference sequence). In nucleotides, the CDR3 is TGTGCCAGCAGCCCGCAATCGACCCTCGAAGCTTTCTTT. Translating gives CASSPQSTLEAFF.